These 18 T cell receptor beta chains were all obtained from the same sample, sequenced in a study of early stage breast cancer tumors. Data came from immunoSEQ multiplex PCR; TCRdb stores just in-frame clones and leaves some out. The table shows tens of thousands of clones, with less than 75% occurring only once. Sequenced sample: breast tumor tissue. The origin of the receptors is a person aged 50-59 years with breast cancer.

This clone was seen only a few times. V usage is TRBV19 and J usage is TRBJ2-7; TRBD1 is a possible D gene (6 bases). CDR1 LNHDA and CDR2 SQIVND come from the germline V gene (reference sequence). The CDR3 extends over 15 amino acids. V lost 5 bases and J lost 3, with 17 bases in between. The CDR3 DNA sequence: TGTGCCAGTAGTCCCATTGAAGGACAGAGCTACGAGCAGTACTTC. It codes for CASSPIEGQSYEQYF.

The V gene is TRBV7-9, the J gene TRBJ1-2; TRBD1 might be the D (6 bases). This CDR3 region has 14 residues. V was cut by 2 bases and J by 6 bases, with 13 bases left in between. The germline V gene encodes CDR1 SEHNR and CDR2 FQNEAQ (reference sequence). CDR3 coding DNA: TGTGCCAGCAGCTTATCCCAGGGGCTGGATGGCTACACCTTC. It is translated as CASSLSQGLDGYTF.

The rearrangement uses TRBV7-8 and TRBJ2-2; D not certain. The CDR3 totals 12 residues. V was pared by 1 base and J by 6 bases, with 3 bases between. Per the germline V gene, CDR1 is SGHVS and CDR2 is FQNEAQ. CDR3 DNA sequence: TGTGCCAGCAGCTTAGTATCCGGGGAGCTGTTTTTT. Its translation: CASSLVSGELFF.

The chain links TRBV6-9 to TRBJ2-7; no definite D call. Germline values: CDR1 MNHGY, CDR2 SVAAGI. The CDR3 is 14 residues long. V lost 7 bases and J 1 base, leaving 14 bases between the germline ends. The CDR3 DNA is TGTGCCAGCACCCCCGCGCCCGGATCCTACGAGCAGTACTTC. It translates to CASTPAPGSYEQYF.

The J gene is TRBJ1-2, the V gene TRBV10-2, with D hard to call. The germline V gene encodes CDR1 WSHSY and CDR2 SAAADI. V lost 1 base and J lost 3, with 9 bases in between. The CDR3 runs to 14 residues. CDR3 amino acids: CASSELVGYYGYTF. The CDR3 coding sequence is TGCGCCAGCAGTGAGTTGGTGGGTTACTATGGCTACACCTTC.

The V call is TRBV4-3, the J call TRBJ2-3, with D possibly being TRBD1 or TRBD2 (6 bases each). V shed 1 base and J shed 1 base, with 18 bases lying between them. The CDR3 runs 18 residues. Germline CDR1 and CDR2: LGHNA and YSLEER. The CDR3 sequence: CASSQASATGGGTDTQYF. For the CDR3, the DNA is TGCGCCAGCAGCCAAGCCTCCGCCACCGGGGGCGGCACAGATACGCAGTATTTT.

This chain uses TRBV4-1 with TRBJ1-2; no clear D gene. Trimming stripped 0 bases from V and 2 bases from J, with 7 bases between. The CDR3 has 14 amino acids. Per germline, CDR1 MGHRA and CDR2 YSYEKL. The CDR3 protein is CASSQEGSNYGYTF. CDR3 coding DNA: TGCGCCAGCAGCCAAGAGGGCAGCAACTATGGCTACACCTTC.

In its sample, this clone was seen a few times. The chain has TRBV27 and TRBJ2-1; unclear D gene. V was clipped by 3 bases and J by 4 bases, with 19 bases between them. In germline, CDR1 is MNHEY, CDR2 SMNVEV (reference sequence). CDR3 size: 17 residues. CDR3 sequence: CASSFPFRLSRYNEQFF. The CDR3 DNA reads as TGTGCCAGCAGTTTTCCCTTCCGCTTATCCAGGTACAATGAGCAGTTCTTC.

The chain is built from TRBV29-1 and TRBJ2-1; D is possibly TRBD2 (5 bases). CDR3 size: 15 residues. Germline-derived CDR1 and CDR2 are SQVTM and ANQGSEA. V gave up 6 bases and J gave up 8 bases, with 23 bases separating them. The DNA of the CDR3 is TGCAGCGTCGTCCCCCGGGAACGCCTGCGCGATGAGCAGTTCTTC. This sequence encodes CSVVPRERLRDEQFF.

The chain is built from TRBV19 and TRBJ2-3; TRBD2 matches 9 bases. The CDR3 contains 15 residues. Germline lookup yields CDR1 LNHDA and CDR2 SQIVND (reference sequence). V shed 5 bases and J 2 bases; nucleotides not matched to a gene: 5. The CDR3 loop is CASSRTSADTDTQYF. The CDR3 DNA sequence: TGTGCCAGTAGTCGGACTAGCGCCGACACAGATACGCAGTATTTT.

This clone has just one count. V usage is TRBV11-3 and J usage is TRBJ1-2; 10 positions agree with TRBD1. The junction had 2 bases not matched to a gene; V was cut back by 1 base and J by 6 bases. The germline gives CDR1 SGHNT, CDR2 YENEEA. The CDR3 loop spans 14 amino acids. The CDR3 sequence is CASSLAGTGDGYTF. The DNA for the CDR3 is TGTGCCAGCAGCTTAGCCGGGACAGGGGATGGCTACACCTTC.

J is TRBJ2-1 and V is TRBV5-1; 11 bases line up with TRBD2. V was pared by 4 bases and J by 6 bases, with 6 bases of the junction left unmatched. Per germline, CDR1 SGHRS and CDR2 YFSETQ. The CDR3 is made up of 15 amino acids. The CDR3 DNA follows: TGCGCCAGCAGCATAACTAGCGGGAGACGCAATGAGCAGTTCTTC. As protein: CASSITSGRRNEQFF.

The V and J genes are TRBV30 and TRBJ2-1, with TRBD1 identical over 12 bases. CDR3 length: 15 residues. From germline, CDR1 is GTSNPN and CDR2 SVGIG (reference sequence). V dropped 0 bases and J dropped 8; count of bases not matched to a gene: 5. CDR3 loop: CAWSVGTGGSDEQFF. The CDR3 nucleotides read TGTGCCTGGAGTGTGGGGACAGGGGGCTCGGATGAGCAGTTCTTC.

The chain is built from TRBV6-1 and TRBJ2-7; 14 nucleotides align to TRBD2. The CDR3 runs to 16 residues. In germline, CDR1 is MNHNS, CDR2 SASEGT. V lost 3 bases, J lost 7 bases, and 8 bases stayed unmatched. CDR3 nucleotides: TGTGCCAGCAGTGACCTCGGGACTAGCGGGAGTTATGAGCAGTACTTC. Encoded protein: CASSDLGTSGSYEQYF.

This clone turned up a few times. This chain links TRBV7-2 with TRBJ2-1, with 8 bases fitting TRBD1. Germline values: CDR1 SGHTA, CDR2 FQGNSA. Unmatched junction bases numbered 11, after V lost 5 bases and J lost 5 bases. The CDR3 contains 16 residues. In nucleotides, the CDR3 is TGTGCCAGCAGCCCGACTAGAGGACAGGGAAACAATGAGCAGTTCTTC. Translation gives CASSPTRGQGNNEQFF.

This chain uses TRBV6-5 with TRBJ2-2, with D maybe TRBD1 (6 bases). CDR3 length: 15 residues. Per the germline V gene, CDR1 is MNHEY and CDR2 is SVGAGI. Trimming stripped 4 bases from V and 0 bases from J, with 9 bases between. For the CDR3, the DNA is TGTGCCAGCAGTTTGGACAGCACGAACACCGGGGAGCTGTTTTTT. Translated, it gives CASSLDSTNTGELFF.

This chain connects TRBV4-1 to TRBJ1-6; no clear D gene. Trimming shortened V by 3 bases and J by 7 bases, and 4 bases separated the two germline ends. Germline V CDR1 and CDR2: MGHRA, YSYEKL. The CDR3 loop spans 12 amino acids. The CDR3 is CASSHNNSPLHF. The CDR3 nucleotides read TGCGCCAGCAGCCACAACAATTCACCCCTCCACTTT.

This chain links TRBV5-1 with TRBJ1-4; D ambiguous. Trimming cost V 5 bases and J 5 bases, with 7 bases left between them. From germline, CDR1 is SGHRS and CDR2 YFSETQ. CDR3 length: 12 residues. The CDR3 spells CASRETNEKLFF. The CDR3 DNA reads TGCGCCAGCAGGGAGACGAATGAAAAACTGTTTTTT.